This TCR beta chain came from a study of cytomegalovirus exposure and HLA in healthy donors. As to this clone: Its target is unknown.

Study outcomes and limitations: The availability of immune exposure information extended only to CMV serostatus. TCR beta chains numbering about 160 were designated cytomegalovirus-associated. Analysis was carried out at a later point, and it linked a missense DCLRE1C variant to TCR beta V- and J-gene trimming.

The CDR3 runs to 14 residues. Trimming left V 4 bases short and J 5 bases short, with 15 bases between. From germline, CDR1 is SGHRS and CDR2 YFSETQ. 60 Vbeta and 13 Jbeta primers were used in PCR. Original handling: Later reanalysis found about 78 million unique TCR beta chains, around 10 million of them shared. Produced via immunoSEQ multiplex PCR; TCRdb's table is partial and in-frame only. V and J calls and clone size are as listed in that table; D and trimming were resolved from the DNA. The sample has under 40,000 clones, roughly four fifths seen once; the top ten hold 8.4%. This sequence joins TRBV5-1 and TRBJ1-1, with D hard to call. This TCR came from a woman aged 25 to 39 in good health and CMV-seropositive. Sequenced sample: PBMCs. CDR3 protein: CASSILGDKTEAFF. The CDR3 DNA is TGCGCCAGCAGCATTCTGGGTGACAAAACTGAAGCTTTCTTT.